The 31 T cell receptor beta chains in this list originate from one sample, sequenced in a study of blood T cells in healthy people across ages. A sample-barcoded 5' primer and a J-beta primer mix were used in a second PCR of roughly 7 to 12 cycles. Using its own MiXCR run on the 5' RACE reads, TCRdb lists one record per CDR3 protein. The table shows about 1.6 million distinct CDR3 sequences, with roughly 30% occurring only once. Input material: blood. Receptors were obtained from a woman in her twenties or thirties in good health.

This clonotype was observed a single time. A read error is possible here, since a much larger clone lies one base away. The chain employs TRBV9 and TRBJ2-3; D call uncertain. Germline V gives CDR1 SGDLS, CDR2 YYNGEE. The CDR3 is 14 amino acids. With 4 bases removed from V and 0 bases from J, the gap between germline ends came to 9 bases. The CDR3 spells CASSPVRSTDTQYF. The CDR3 bases are TGTGCCAGCAGCCCCGTGAGGAGCACAGATACGCAGTATTTT.

This clonotype was seen ten or more times. The genes are TRBV2 and TRBJ2-1, with 12 bases fitting TRBD2. Germline V lookup: CDR1 SNHLY, CDR2 FYNNEI. V lost 6 bases, J lost 4 bases, and 13 bases stayed unmatched. The CDR3 length is 18 residues. The CDR3 region is CASSTGLAGAQGYNEQFF. As DNA, the CDR3 is TGTGCCAGCAGCACGGGACTAGCGGGTGCCCAGGGGTACAATGAGCAGTTCTTC. The whole variable domain, remainder taken from reference TRBV2 and TRBJ2-1, is EPEVTQTPSHQVTQMGQEVILRCVPISNHLYFYWYRQILGQKVEFLVSFYNNEISEKSEIFDDQFSVERPDGSNFTLKIRSTKLEDSAMYFCASSTGLAGAQGYNEQFFGPGTRLTVL.

This chain links TRBV27 with TRBJ1-2; TRBD1 matches at 9 bases. Germline V CDR1 and CDR2: MNHEY, SMNVEV (reference sequence). Trimming removed 6 bases from V and 0 bases from J; junction bases left unmatched: 8. CDR3 size: 16 residues. The CDR3 DNA sequence: TGTGCCAGCAGACGGCAACAGGGGGCAGCTAACTATGGCTACACCTTC. Translation gives CASRRQQGAANYGYTF.

V usage is TRBV27 and J usage is TRBJ1-5, with D hard to call. Germline assignment: CDR1 MNHEY and CDR2 SMNVEV (reference sequence). This CDR3 spans 14 amino acids. V was pared by 5 bases and J by 4 bases, with 12 bases between. CDR3 nucleotides: TGTGCCAGCAGTCCCTACGGGGTTAATCAGCCCCAGCATTTT. As protein: CASSPYGVNQPQHF.

This clonotype was seen only a few times. The chain combines TRBV4-2 with TRBJ2-7; 9 bases agree with TRBD1. V was pared by 3 bases and J by 3 bases, with 6 bases of the junction left unmatched. The CDR3 sequence is 15 residues long. Per the germline V gene, CDR1 is LGHNA and CDR2 is YNFKEQ. CDR3: CASSQFPGQGYEQYF. The DNA for the CDR3 is TGTGCCAGCAGCCAGTTCCCGGGACAGGGCTACGAGCAGTACTTC.

The chain is built from TRBV4-1 and TRBJ1-5, with TRBD1 matching over 9 bases. Germline loops: CDR1 MGHRA, CDR2 YSYEKL. The CDR3 extends over 14 amino acids. The trim removed 3 bases at V and 9 bases at J, leaving 6 bases unmatched. CDR3 coding DNA: TGCGCCAGCAGCCAGAAGGACAGGGGAGGGCCCCAGCATTTT. Protein: CASSQKDRGGPQHF.

The V call is TRBV12-3 or TRBV12-4, the J call TRBJ2-1, with 11 bases that match TRBD2. The V and J ends lost 11 bases and 5 bases, in that order; junction bases with no gene match: 14. This CDR3 has 16 residues. CDR3 coding DNA: TGTGCCCTGCTGGGGGCTGAGACTAGCGGGAACAATGAGCAGTTCTTC. It specifies CALLGAETSGNNEQFF.

This clonotype was counted only a few times. Germline is not matched at one junction end, which may reflect a read error. This chain's CDR3 is CASREGTVNGYTF. The CDR3 DNA sequence: TGTGCCAGCAGAGAAGGGACAGTAAATGGCTACACCTTC. The genes are TRBV2 and TRBJ1-2, with 7 nucleotides matching TRBD1. Germline CDR1 is SNHLY and CDR2 is FYNNEI. The CDR3 has 13 residues.

V and J are TRBV20-1 and TRBJ2-3; possible D gene TRBD2, 5 bases. The CDR3 consists of 12 residues. Germline V gene data show CDR1 as DFQATT and CDR2 as SNEGSKA (reference sequence). Trimming stripped 4 bases from V and 5 bases from J, with 10 bases between. The CDR3 is CSAMHGGDTQYF. Here the CDR3 DNA reads TGCAGTGCTATGCACGGAGGAGATACGCAGTATTTT.

The CDR3 sequence is CASSDSRQEAGETQYF. As DNA, the CDR3 is TGTGCCAGCAGTGATTCCCGACAGGAGGCAGGAGAGACCCAGTACTTC. The chain has TRBV2 and TRBJ2-5, with TRBD1 as a possible D gene (6 bases). CDR1 and CDR2 from the germline V gene are SNHLY and FYNNEI. This CDR3 spans 16 amino acids. The V gene lost 3 bases and the J gene lost 4 bases, with 18 bases spanning the gap.

As regards this clonotype: A much larger clone differs by one base, so this may be a read error. This chain uses TRBV12-3 or TRBV12-4 with TRBJ2-5; D gene uncertain. V was pared by 1 base and J by 1 base, with 10 bases between. This CDR3 contains 15 residues. Here the CDR3 reads CASSLEQRCQETQYF. In nucleotides, the CDR3 is TGTGCCAGCAGTTTAGAACAGCGCTGCCAAGAGACCCAGTACTTC.

CDR3 coding DNA: TGTGCCAGCAGTCCAGGGATCTTTTACGAGCAGTACTTC. The encoded protein is CASSPGIFYEQYF. This chain joins TRBV27 and TRBJ2-7; the D gene is possibly TRBD1 (5 bases). V lost 5 bases and J 4 bases, leaving 12 bases between the germline ends. This CDR3 contains 13 residues. Germline CDR1 reads MNHEY; CDR2 reads SMNVEV (reference sequence).

This clonotype was counted once. The junction differs from germline at one of its ends, possibly a read error. The chain carries TRBV13 and TRBJ2-1; D remains unclear. Germline values: CDR1 PRHDT, CDR2 FYEKMQ (reference sequence). The CDR3 runs to 14 residues. Here the CDR3 reads CTSTLWTPRNEQFF. CDR3 DNA: TGTACCAGCACATTATGGACGCCTAGGAATGAGCAGTTCTTC.

Many counts were recorded for this clonotype. The chain joins TRBV12-3 or TRBV12-4 to TRBJ2-7, with D hard to call. V lost 3 bases and J lost 5, with 5 bases in between. This CDR3 spans 11 amino acids. CDR3 in DNA: TGTGCCAGCAGTTTGGTCAACGAGCAGTACTTC. It is translated as CASSLVNEQYF.

In DNA form, the CDR3 reads TGTGCCAGCTACAAGACAGAGACCCAGTACTTC. Encoded protein: CASYKTETQYF. V usage is TRBV2 and J usage is TRBJ2-5; D gene ambiguous. V was clipped by 8 bases and J by 4 bases, with 8 bases between them. The germline CDR1 and CDR2 sequences are SNHLY and FYNNEI. The CDR3 covers 11 residues.

This clonotype has just a few counts. V gene TRBV9 combines with J gene TRBJ2-1; the D gene could be TRBD1 or TRBD2 (5 bases each). The CDR3 contains 17 residues. The germline V gene has CDR1 SGDLS and CDR2 YYNGEE. V was clipped by 3 bases and J by 5 bases, with 21 bases between them. The CDR3: CASSAVSGTLENNEQFF. CDR3 in DNA: TGTGCCAGCAGCGCGGTATCCGGGACCTTAGAAAACAATGAGCAGTTCTTC.

The chain links TRBV3-1 to TRBJ2-3; 7 bases are a match to TRBD1. Germline assignment: CDR1 LGHDT and CDR2 YNNKEL (reference sequence). There are 14 residues in the CDR3. Trimming took 8 bases from V and 4 from J; bases not matched to a gene: 9. This CDR3 reads CASRLKGAPDTQYF. CDR3 DNA sequence: TGTGCCAGCCGTCTCAAGGGGGCCCCAGATACGCAGTATTTT.

The chain combines TRBV9 with TRBJ2-6, with D uncertain. V gave up 0 bases and J gave up 0 bases, with 10 bases separating them. Germline V CDR1 and CDR2: SGDLS, YYNGEE. This CDR3 region has 17 residues. CDR3 nucleotides: TGTGCCAGCAGCGTAGGAAGTTTCCTCTCTGGGGCCAACGTCCTGACTTTC. The encoded protein is CASSVGSFLSGANVLTF. Full variable domain (rest looked up from reference TRBV9 and TRBJ2-6): DSGVTQTPKHLITATGQRVTLRCSPRSGDLSVYWYQQSLDQGLQFLIQYYNGEERAKGNILERFSAQQFPDLHSELNLSSLELGDSALYFCASSVGSFLSGANVLTFGAGSRLTVL.

As to this clonotype: This may be a read error: a much more frequent sequence differs by one nucleotide. This chain uses TRBV20-1 with TRBJ1-2, with a possible D match to TRBD1 (6 bases). The CDR3 is made up of 12 amino acids. Germline V lookup: CDR1 DFQATT, CDR2 SNEGSKA (reference sequence). The CDR3 region has the DNA TGCGGTGCTAGTCTACAGGGCTATGGCTACACCTTC. It is translated as CGASLQGYGYTF.

The V call is TRBV21-1, the J call TRBJ2-5; the table's D call TRBD1 went unverified against the DNA. TRBV21-1 is described as a pseudogene. The CDR3 is 13 residues long. The CDR3 spells CASGPGGEETQYF. The CDR3 DNA sequence: TGTGCCAGCGGTCCGGGCGGAGAGGAGACCCAGTACTTC.

V and J are TRBV7-3 and TRBJ2-3; no definite D call. This CDR3 is 18 amino acids long. From germline, CDR1 is SGHTA and CDR2 FQGTGA. V dropped 2 bases and J dropped 5 bases, with 23 bases sitting between them. CDR3 coding DNA: TGTGCCAGCAGCTTACTTCCCGGGCCCGTTTACGAGAAAGATACGCAGTATTTT. Protein sequence: CASSLLPGPVYEKDTQYF. Complete variable domain (other parts from reference TRBV7-3 and TRBJ2-3): GAGVSQTPSNKVTEKGKYVELRCDPISGHTALYWYRQSLGQGPEFLIYFQGTGAADDSGLPNDRFFAVRPEGSVSTLKIQRTERGDSAVYLCASSLLPGPVYEKDTQYFGPGTRLTVL.

This clonotype was observed a handful of times. V is TRBV7-3 and J is TRBJ2-1; TRBD2 is a possible D gene (6 bases). Germline CDR1 and CDR2: SGHTA and FQGTGA. The CDR3 loop spans 15 amino acids. V lost 8 bases to trimming and J lost 4 bases, with 18 bases between them. CDR3 in amino acids: CASAWRDSGYNEQFF. The CDR3 nucleotides read TGTGCCAGCGCATGGAGGGACTCTGGGTACAATGAGCAGTTCTTC.

The rearrangement links TRBV4-3 to TRBJ2-1; 8 nucleotides align to TRBD2. CDR1 and CDR2 from the germline V gene are LGHNA and YSLEER. The junction had 11 bases not matched to a gene; V was cut back by 5 bases and J by 8 bases. This CDR3 has 15 residues. CDR3 DNA: TGCGCCAGCAGCTTAGGGATAGCGGGATTCCATGAGCAGTTCTTC. Amino acids: CASSLGIAGFHEQFF.

This chain joins TRBV6-1 and TRBJ1-3; D might be TRBD1 (6 bases). V was cut by 6 bases and J by 0 bases, with 18 bases left in between. The CDR3 loop spans 17 amino acids. Per germline, CDR1 MNHNS and CDR2 SASEGT. The CDR3 loop reads CASRGQQGLNSGNTIYF. The CDR3 DNA is TGTGCCAGCAGAGGACAGCAGGGGCTAAACTCTGGAAACACCATATATTTT.

In its sample, this clonotype was seen a few times. V and J are TRBV5-5 and TRBJ2-1, with TRBD2 identical over 8 bases. The germline V gene encodes CDR1 SGHKS and CDR2 YYEKEE (reference sequence). Trimming removed 3 bases from V and 6 bases from J; junction bases left unmatched: 2. This CDR3 is 13 amino acids long. The CDR3 loop is CASSYTSGNEQFF. CDR3 DNA: TGTGCCAGCAGCTATACTAGCGGCAATGAGCAGTTCTTC.

This chain connects TRBV7-9 to TRBJ1-2; perhaps TRBD1 as D (5 bases). Germline V CDR1 and CDR2: SEHNR, FQNEAQ (reference sequence). Trimming shortened V by 5 bases and J by 0 bases, and 13 bases separated the two germline ends. The CDR3 is made up of 15 amino acids. CDR3 protein: CASSREDKSNYGYTF. In nucleotides, the CDR3 is TGTGCCAGCAGCCGCGAGGACAAATCTAACTATGGCTACACCTTC.

The chain has TRBV28 and TRBJ1-1; TRBD1 agrees at 7 bases. Germline V lookup: CDR1 MDHEN, CDR2 SYDVKM. Losses at the gene ends were 6 bases for V and 4 bases for J; bases not matched to a gene: 17. This CDR3 is 17 amino acids long. The CDR3 DNA reads TGTGCCAGCAGACCCACACGACAGGGAATGAAGGGCACTGAAGCTTTCTTT. Amino acids: CASRPTRQGMKGTEAFF.

The rearrangement uses TRBV11-2 and TRBJ1-3; the D is unclear. There are 13 residues in the CDR3. In germline, CDR1 is SGHAT, CDR2 FQNNGV. V lost 5 bases and J lost 2, with 7 bases in between. CDR3 amino acids: CASSHEPGNTIYF. The DNA for the CDR3 is TGTGCCAGCAGCCACGAACCTGGAAACACCATATATTTT.

The J gene is TRBJ1-5, the V gene TRBV10-3, with D perhaps matching TRBD1 (6 bases). Germline V CDR1 and CDR2: ENHRY, SYGVKD. V lost 3 bases and J 6 bases, leaving 15 bases between the germline ends. The CDR3 totals 15 residues. The CDR3 reads CAISDEQGFGQPQHF. CDR3 DNA sequence: TGTGCCATCAGTGACGAGCAGGGGTTCGGTCAGCCCCAGCATTTT.

This clonotype was seen repeatedly, ten times or more. The chain links TRBV29-1 to TRBJ2-7, with D hard to call. The CDR3 spans 12 residues. Between the trimmed V and J ends, which lost 1 base and 6 bases, there was a span of 10 bases. The V gene's germline CDR1 is SQVTM and CDR2 ANQGSEA. CDR3 bases: TGCAGCGTTGAAGGGGCAGCCCTCGAGCAGTACTTC. It is translated as CSVEGAALEQYF.

In this sample, this clonotype turned up a few times. The chain employs TRBV7-2 and TRBJ1-2; 9 bases map to TRBD1. The CDR3 spans 14 residues. CDR1 is SGHTA and CDR2 is FQGNSA in the germline V gene. The V and J ends lost 3 bases and 6 bases, in that order; junction bases with no gene match: 5. Written as DNA, the CDR3 is TGTGCCAGCAGCTTTTTCCGGACAGGGGATGGCTACACCTTC. The encoded protein is CASSFFRTGDGYTF.